In this sample, the clone carrying this T cell receptor beta chain turned up a few times. TCRdb redid the calling of the reads with MiXCR, one entry per CDR3 protein. Of about 310,000 distinct CDR3 sequences listed, 17% are singletons. The record originates from a study of T cell repertoires in cytomegalovirus infection. This CDR3 is 17 amino acids long. Germline assignment: CDR1 LNHDA and CDR2 SQIVND (reference sequence). The V and J ends lost 5 bases and 4 bases respectively, with 23 bases between them. This clonotype was sampled from a human donor in good health (CMV status not recorded). Some clones in this sample may be carry-over from other donors' samples. The J gene is TRBJ1-1, the V gene TRBV19; D may be TRBD1 (5 bases). Sequencing was carried out using PBMCs. The CDR3 region is CASSYRQRLTVSTEAFF. The CDR3 DNA is TGTGCCAGTAGTTATCGACAGAGGCTTACGGTGAGCACTGAAGCTTTCTTT.